This TCR beta chain is drawn from a study of T cell responses to AZD1222 COVID-19 vaccine. Study-level results: Among those given AZD1222, only five or six were seropositive at baseline.

Some clones are missing from TCRdb's copy, which holds only in-frame ones; the method was immunoSEQ multiplex PCR. The sample lists about 140,000 clones, over 85% occurring once. V gave up 6 bases and J gave up 1 base; unmatched junction bases: 3. CDR3 size: 14 residues. Germline CDR1 and CDR2: SNHLY and FYNNEI. For this clone: The target antigen is unknown.

The chain carries TRBV2 and TRBJ2-3, with 8 bases matching TRBD1. This TCR came from an adult in good health. The sequenced sample was peripheral blood, obtained on day 0 of MenACWY control vaccination. The DNA of the CDR3 is TGTGCCAGCAGCGGACAGGGCGGCACAGATACGCAGTATTTT. Its translation: CASSGQGGTDTQYF.